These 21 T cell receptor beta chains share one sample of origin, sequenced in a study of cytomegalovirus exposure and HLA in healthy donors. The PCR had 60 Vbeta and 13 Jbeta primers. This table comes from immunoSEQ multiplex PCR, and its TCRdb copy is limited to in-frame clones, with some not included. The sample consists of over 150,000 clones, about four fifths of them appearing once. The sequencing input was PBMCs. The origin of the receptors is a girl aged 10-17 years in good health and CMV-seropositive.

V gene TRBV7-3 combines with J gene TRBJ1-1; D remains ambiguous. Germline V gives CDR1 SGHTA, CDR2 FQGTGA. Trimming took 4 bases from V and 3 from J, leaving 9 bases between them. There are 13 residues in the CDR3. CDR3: CASSSNRDTEAFF. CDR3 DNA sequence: TGTGCCAGCAGCTCGAACAGAGACACTGAAGCTTTCTTT.

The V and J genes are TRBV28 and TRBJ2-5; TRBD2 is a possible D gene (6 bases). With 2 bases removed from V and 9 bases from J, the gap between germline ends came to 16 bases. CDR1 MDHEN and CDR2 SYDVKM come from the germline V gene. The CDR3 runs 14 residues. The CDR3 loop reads CASSLDLVGEAQYF. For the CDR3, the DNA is TGTGCCAGCAGTTTAGATCTGGTCGGGGAGGCCCAGTACTTC.

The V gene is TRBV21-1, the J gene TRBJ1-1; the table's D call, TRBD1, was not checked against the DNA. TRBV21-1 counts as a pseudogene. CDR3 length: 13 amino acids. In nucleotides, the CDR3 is TGTGCCAGCAGCACCCATCCAGGAACTGAAGCTTTCTTT. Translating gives CASSTHPGTEAFF.

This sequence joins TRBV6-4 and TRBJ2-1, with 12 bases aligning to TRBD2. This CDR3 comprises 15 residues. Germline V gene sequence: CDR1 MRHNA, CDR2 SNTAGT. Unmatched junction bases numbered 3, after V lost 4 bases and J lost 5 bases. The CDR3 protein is CASSGLAGGNNEQFF. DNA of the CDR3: TGTGCCAGCAGTGGCCTAGCGGGAGGGAACAATGAGCAGTTCTTC.

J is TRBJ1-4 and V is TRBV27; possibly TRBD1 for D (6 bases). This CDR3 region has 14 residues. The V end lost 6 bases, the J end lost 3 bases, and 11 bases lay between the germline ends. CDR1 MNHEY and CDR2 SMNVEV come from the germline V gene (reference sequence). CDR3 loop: CASSLQGANEKLFF. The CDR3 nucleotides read TGTGCCAGCAGCCTACAGGGCGCTAATGAAAAACTGTTTTTT.

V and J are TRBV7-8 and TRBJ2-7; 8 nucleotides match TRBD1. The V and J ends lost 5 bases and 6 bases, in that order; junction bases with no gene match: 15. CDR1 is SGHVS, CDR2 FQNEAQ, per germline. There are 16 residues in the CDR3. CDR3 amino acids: CASSITRDRIAGEQYF. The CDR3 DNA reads TGTGCCAGCAGCATAACCCGGGACAGGATCGCCGGCGAGCAGTACTTC.

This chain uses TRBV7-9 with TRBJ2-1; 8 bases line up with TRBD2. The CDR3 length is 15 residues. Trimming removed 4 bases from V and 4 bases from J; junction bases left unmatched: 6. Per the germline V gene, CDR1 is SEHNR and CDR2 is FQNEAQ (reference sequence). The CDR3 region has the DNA TGTGCCAGCAGCTCGATTAGCGGGGAGTACAATGAGCAGTTCTTC. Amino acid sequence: CASSSISGEYNEQFF.

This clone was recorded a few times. This CDR3 is CAWSKDRLTGELFF. CDR3 DNA sequence: TGTGCCTGGAGTAAAGACAGGTTGACCGGGGAGCTGTTTTTT. The chain links TRBV30 to TRBJ2-2; tentatively, D is TRBD1 (6 bases). In germline, CDR1 is GTSNPN, CDR2 SVGIG (reference sequence). CDR3 size: 14 residues. V lost 2 bases, J lost 5 bases, and 12 bases lay in between.

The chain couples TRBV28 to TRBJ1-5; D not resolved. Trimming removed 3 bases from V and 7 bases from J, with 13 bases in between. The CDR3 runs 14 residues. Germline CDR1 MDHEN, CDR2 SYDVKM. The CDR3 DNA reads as TGTGCCAGCAGTTTGGGGAGGCCGGGGCAGCCCCAGCATTTT. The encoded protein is CASSLGRPGQPQHF.

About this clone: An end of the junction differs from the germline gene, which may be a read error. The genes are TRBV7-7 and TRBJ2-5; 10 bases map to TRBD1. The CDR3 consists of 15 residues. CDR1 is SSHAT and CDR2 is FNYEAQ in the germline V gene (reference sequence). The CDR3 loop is CASSATGQGIETQYF. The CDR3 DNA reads TGTGCTAGCAGCGCGACGGGACAGGGGATAGAGACCCAGTACTTC.

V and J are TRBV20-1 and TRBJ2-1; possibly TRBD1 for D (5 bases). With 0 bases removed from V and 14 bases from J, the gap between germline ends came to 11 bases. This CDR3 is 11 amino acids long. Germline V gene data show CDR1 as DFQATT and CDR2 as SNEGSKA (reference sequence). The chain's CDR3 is CSARDIGREFF. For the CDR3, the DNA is TGCAGTGCTAGAGATATAGGCAGGGAGTTCTTC.

This CDR3 reads CASSTTGYTEAFF. The CDR3 region has the DNA TGTGCCAGCAGCACGACAGGGTACACTGAAGCTTTCTTT. The genes are TRBV6-5 and TRBJ1-1, with 7 bases fitting TRBD1. Looked up from germline, CDR1 is MNHEY and CDR2 is SVGAGI. The CDR3 covers 13 residues. After removal of 6 bases from V and 3 bases from J, the junction contained 4 bases not matched to a gene.

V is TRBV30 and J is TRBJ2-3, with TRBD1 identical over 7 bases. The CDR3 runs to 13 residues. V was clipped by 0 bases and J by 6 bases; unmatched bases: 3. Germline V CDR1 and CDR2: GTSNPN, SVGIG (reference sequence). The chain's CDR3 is CAWSVTGEDTQYF. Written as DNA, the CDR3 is TGTGCCTGGAGTGTAACAGGGGAGGATACGCAGTATTTT.

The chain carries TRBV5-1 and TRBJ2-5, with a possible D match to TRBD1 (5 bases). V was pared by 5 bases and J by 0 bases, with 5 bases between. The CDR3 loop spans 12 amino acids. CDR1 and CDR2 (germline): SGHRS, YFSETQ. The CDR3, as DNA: TGCGCCAGCAGGGACAACCAAGAGACCCAGTACTTC. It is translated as CASRDNQETQYF.

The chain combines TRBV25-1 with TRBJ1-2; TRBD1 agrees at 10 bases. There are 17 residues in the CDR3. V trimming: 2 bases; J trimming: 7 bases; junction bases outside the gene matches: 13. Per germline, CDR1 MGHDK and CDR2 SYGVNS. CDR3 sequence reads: CASSEVIGTGALIGYTF. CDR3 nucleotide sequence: TGTGCCAGCAGTGAAGTTATCGGGACAGGGGCCCTCATTGGCTACACCTTC.

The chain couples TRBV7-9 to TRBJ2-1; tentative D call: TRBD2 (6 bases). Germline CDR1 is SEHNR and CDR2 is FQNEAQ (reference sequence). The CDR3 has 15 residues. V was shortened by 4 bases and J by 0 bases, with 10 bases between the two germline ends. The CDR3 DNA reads TGTGCCAGCAGCTCGGGACTGTCCTCCTACAATGAGCAGTTCTTC. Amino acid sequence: CASSSGLSSYNEQFF.

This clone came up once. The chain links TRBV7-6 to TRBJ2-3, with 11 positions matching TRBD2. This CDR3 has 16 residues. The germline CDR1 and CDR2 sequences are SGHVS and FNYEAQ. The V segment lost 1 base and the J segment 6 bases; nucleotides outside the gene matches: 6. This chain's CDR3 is CASSLVIAGGPDTQYF. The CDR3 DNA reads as TGTGCCAGCAGCTTAGTGATAGCGGGAGGGCCGGATACGCAGTATTTT.

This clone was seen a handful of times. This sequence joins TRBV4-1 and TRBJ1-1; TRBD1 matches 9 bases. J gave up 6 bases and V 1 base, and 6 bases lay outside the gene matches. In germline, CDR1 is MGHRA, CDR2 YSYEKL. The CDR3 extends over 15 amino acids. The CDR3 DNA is TGCGCCAGCAGCCAAGCGGGACAGGGAGGCGCTGAAGCTTTCTTT. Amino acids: CASSQAGQGGAEAFF.

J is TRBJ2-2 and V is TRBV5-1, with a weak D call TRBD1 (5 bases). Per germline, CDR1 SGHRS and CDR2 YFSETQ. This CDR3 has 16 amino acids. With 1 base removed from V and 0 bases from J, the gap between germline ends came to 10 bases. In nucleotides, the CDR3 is TGCGCCAGCAGCTTGCCCGGACAATCGAACACCGGGGAGCTGTTTTTT. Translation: CASSLPGQSNTGELFF.

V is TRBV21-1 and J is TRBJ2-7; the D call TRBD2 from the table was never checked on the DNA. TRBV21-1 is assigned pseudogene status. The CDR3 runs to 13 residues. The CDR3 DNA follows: TGTGCCAGCAGCAAACTGCGGGTCTACGAGCAGTACTTC. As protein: CASSKLRVYEQYF.

The CDR3 region has the DNA TGTGCCAGCTCACCACCTGGACTAGCGGCCACAGATACGCAGTATTTT. Translated, it gives CASSPPGLAATDTQYF. V and J are TRBV18 and TRBJ2-3, with 10 bases fitting TRBD2. Germline V gives CDR1 KGHSH, CDR2 LQKENI. J gave up 2 bases and V 0 bases, and 2 bases lay outside the gene matches. The CDR3 is 16 residues long.